These 30 T cell receptor beta chains originate from one sample sequenced in a study of blood T cell repertoires in COVID-19. The assay was immunoSEQ multiplex PCR, and TCRdb's table has in-frame clones only and misses some. The repertoire holds about 200,000 clones, roughly 83% seen once, with around 26% in the top ten. Sequencing was carried out using peripheral blood. All receptors come from a man aged 40-50 years with acute or convalescent COVID-19.

This clone has a single count. This chain uses TRBV9 with TRBJ1-2; D unresolved. CDR1 and CDR2 from the germline V gene are SGDLS and YYNGEE. Trimming stripped 0 bases from V and 2 bases from J, with 14 bases between. CDR3 length: 16 amino acids. CDR3 in DNA: TGTGCCAGCAGCGTAGAAGGCCCACTAGAAAACTATGGCTACACCTTC. Protein product: CASSVEGPLENYGYTF.

This clone occurred a few times. The chain couples TRBV5-4 to TRBJ2-6; TRBD1 matches at 8 bases. This CDR3 has 17 residues. Germline V CDR1 and CDR2: SGHNT, YYREEE (reference sequence). With 5 bases clipped from V and 2 bases from J, the junction kept 9 bases outside the gene matches. The CDR3 DNA follows: TGTGCCAGCAGGCCCGCCGGGACAGGCGCTGGGGCCAACGTCCTGACTTTC. This codes for CASRPAGTGAGANVLTF.

The chain is built from TRBV6-2 or TRBV6-3 and TRBJ2-1; 8 bases are shared with TRBD1. V lost 2 bases and J lost 9; bases outside the gene matches: 6. The germline V gene has CDR1 MNHEY and CDR2 SVGEGT. The CDR3 is made up of 14 amino acids. The CDR3 DNA sequence: TGTGCCAGCAGTTACACTCAGGGGGCTACTGAGCAGTTCTTC. It encodes CASSYTQGATEQFF.

This chain links TRBV11-2 with TRBJ1-1; D uncertain. V was pared by 1 base and J by 5 bases, with 11 bases between. The CDR3 spans 14 residues. Germline V CDR1 and CDR2: SGHAT, FQNNGV. CDR3 region: CASSLGLFGTEAFF. CDR3 in DNA: TGTGCCAGCAGCTTAGGACTCTTCGGGACTGAAGCTTTCTTT.

V and J are TRBV3-1 (or the pseudogene TRBV3-2) and TRBJ2-1; D may be TRBD2 (6 bases). This CDR3 is built from 15 residues. V was clipped by 4 bases and J by 5 bases, with 15 bases between them. The V gene's germline CDR1 is LGHDT and CDR2 YNNKEL (reference sequence). CDR3 nucleotides: TGTGCCAGCAGCCCCGGTTGGGTAGCGGACAATGAGCAGTTCTTC. Its translation is CASSPGWVADNEQFF.

The gene calls are TRBV19 and TRBJ1-2; weak D call: TRBD1 (5 bases). The CDR3 contains 14 residues. The V end was cut by 4 bases, the J end by 5 bases, with 14 bases between. Germline V gene sequence: CDR1 LNHDA, CDR2 SQIVND (reference sequence). The CDR3 sequence is CASSSSGGGYGYTF. DNA of the CDR3: TGTGCCAGTAGTAGCAGTGGCGGGGGTTATGGCTACACCTTC.

The chain recombines TRBV10-3 with TRBJ2-2; 7 nucleotides match TRBD1. Germline values: CDR1 ENHRY, CDR2 SYGVKD. This CDR3 is 12 amino acids long. V dropped 10 bases and J dropped 6; count of bases not matched to a gene: 5. CDR3 sequence: CATETGSGELFF. DNA for the CDR3: TGTGCCACCGAGACAGGGTCCGGGGAGCTGTTTTTT.

CDR3 sequence (DNA): TGTGCCAGCAGCCGTGATAGCGGGCCCAGCACAGATACGCAGTATTTT. As protein: CASSRDSGPSTDTQYF. This sequence joins TRBV7-9 and TRBJ2-3, with 7 bases that match TRBD2. V was clipped by 5 bases and J by 0 bases; unmatched bases: 8. Germline CDR1 is SEHNR and CDR2 is FQNEAQ (reference sequence). The CDR3 is made up of 16 amino acids.

The genes are TRBV6-4 and TRBJ1-6; D is unclear. Trimming pared 2 bases from V and 10 bases from J, leaving 9 bases between. Germline assignment: CDR1 MRHNA and CDR2 SNTAGT. This CDR3 comprises 13 residues. The CDR3 coding sequence is TGTGCCAGCAGTGACAGTAGTAGATCACCCCTCCACTTT. It encodes CASSDSSRSPLHF.

The chain employs TRBV2 and TRBJ2-1, with 7 bases lining up with TRBD2. The CDR3 has 15 residues. The V gene end was trimmed by 4 bases and the J gene end by 6 bases; junction bases not matched to a gene: 9. Germline V lookup: CDR1 SNHLY, CDR2 FYNNEI. The CDR3 loop reads CASSARISGLNEQFF. As DNA, the CDR3 is TGTGCCAGCAGTGCGAGAATTAGCGGGCTCAATGAGCAGTTCTTC.

This clone is a singleton in its sample. The chain carries TRBV4-1 and TRBJ1-4; D is uncertain. The ends were cut back, 0 bases at V and 10 bases at J, with 12 bases in the middle. The germline V gene encodes CDR1 MGHRA and CDR2 YSYEKL. This CDR3 has 14 amino acids. CDR3 in amino acids: CASSQEDWRGKLFF. The CDR3 nucleotides are TGCGCCAGCAGCCAAGAAGACTGGCGGGGAAAACTGTTTTTT.

This rearrangement joins TRBV27 to TRBJ1-4; 8 bases match TRBD1. CDR3 length equals 13 residues. V was clipped by 2 bases and J by 7 bases; unmatched bases: 0. Per the germline V gene, CDR1 is MNHEY and CDR2 is SMNVEV (reference sequence). CDR3 protein: CASSLQGAEKLFF. In DNA, the CDR3 is TGTGCCAGCAGTTTACAGGGGGCTGAAAAACTGTTTTTT.

Worth noting for this clone: Other DNA sequences within the sample encode an identical CDR3. This rearrangement joins TRBV5-1 to TRBJ1-1; D unresolved. V was pared by 5 bases and J by 1 base, with 15 bases between. The V gene's germline CDR1 is SGHRS and CDR2 YFSETQ. The CDR3 consists of 15 residues. Here the CDR3 reads CASSPREGGNTEAFF. CDR3 bases: TGCGCCAGCAGTCCGCGTGAGGGCGGGAACACTGAAGCTTTCTTT.

This chain connects TRBV6-5 to TRBJ2-7; D is possibly TRBD1 (6 bases). CDR1 is MNHEY, CDR2 SVGAGI, per germline. The CDR3 covers 12 residues. Trimming removed 4 bases at V and 4 bases at J, with 8 bases between. DNA for the CDR3: TGTGCCAGCAGTTCCACAGGGTACGAGCAGTACTTC. Its translation is CASSSTGYEQYF.

The V gene is TRBV19, the J gene TRBJ1-2; no reliable D call. Germline V gives CDR1 LNHDA, CDR2 SQIVND (reference sequence). This CDR3 has 16 residues. V was pared by 5 bases and J by 7 bases, with 23 bases between. DNA of the CDR3: TGTGCCAGTAGTCACCAGGCGAGGGAGGTGATCGGTGGCTACACCTTC. This sequence encodes CASSHQAREVIGGYTF.

The chain combines TRBV18 with TRBJ2-1; 12 bases agree with TRBD1. J lost 8 bases, V lost 2 bases, and 4 bases had no gene match. CDR3 length: 15 residues. Germline V gives CDR1 KGHSH, CDR2 LQKENI. Written as DNA, the CDR3 is TGTGCCAGCTCACCAGGGGACAGGGGGCGCCATGAGCAGTTCTTC. Residues: CASSPGDRGRHEQFF.

This chain uses TRBV5-1 with TRBJ2-7; possible D gene TRBD2, 6 bases. CDR1 and CDR2 from the germline V gene are SGHRS and YFSETQ. Trimming took 4 bases from V and 4 from J, leaving 18 bases between them. CDR3 length: 15 residues. The DNA for the CDR3 is TGCGCCAGCAGCATAGGAGGGGCTCTGAGGTACGAGCAGTACTTC. The encoded protein is CASSIGGALRYEQYF. The variable domain in full, with the rest retrieved from reference TRBV5-1 and TRBJ2-7, is KAGVTQTPRYLIKTRGQQVTLSCSPISGHRSVSWYQQTPGQGLQFLFEYFSETQRNKGNFPGRFSGRQFSNSRSEMNVSTLELGDSALYLCASSIGGALRYEQYFGPGTRLTVT.

V and J are TRBV2 and TRBJ2-7; TRBD2 agrees at 11 bases. Germline CDR1 SNHLY, CDR2 FYNNEI. This CDR3 has 15 residues. After removal of 5 bases from V and 0 bases from J, the junction contained 3 bases not matched to a gene. DNA of the CDR3: TGTGCCAGCAGTTCCGGGACTAGCGGCTCCTACGAGCAGTACTTC. Translated, it gives CASSSGTSGSYEQYF. Combining the CDR3 with reference TRBV2 and TRBJ2-7 gives the whole variable domain EPEVTQTPSHQVTQMGQEVILRCVPISNHLYFYWYRQILGQKVEFLVSFYNNEISEKSEIFDDQFSVERPDGSNFTLKIRSTKLEDSAMYFCASSSGTSGSYEQYFGPGTRLTVT.

The V call is TRBV7-8, the J call TRBJ2-1; TRBD2 matches at 9 bases. Trimming removed 6 bases from V and 7 bases from J; junction bases left unmatched: 13. The CDR3 length is 16 residues. Germline V gives CDR1 SGHVS, CDR2 FQNEAQ. The CDR3 sequence is CASRRGMGLAGNEQFF. The CDR3 bases are TGTGCCAGCAGAAGGGGGATGGGACTAGCAGGGAATGAGCAGTTCTTC.

The rearrangement joins TRBV12-3 or TRBV12-4 to TRBJ2-5, with D possibly being TRBD1 (5 bases). The CDR3 has 13 amino acids. Between the trimmed V and J ends, which lost 5 bases and 4 bases, there was a span of 11 bases. The CDR3 DNA sequence: TGTGCCAGCAGTATCAGGGTAGGAGAGACCCAGTACTTC. As protein: CASSIRVGETQYF.

This chain uses TRBV6-5 with TRBJ2-7, with D uncertain. This CDR3 has 13 residues. Looked up from germline, CDR1 is MNHEY and CDR2 is SVGAGI. V was cut by 6 bases and J by 3 bases, with 12 bases left in between. Here the CDR3 DNA reads TGTGCCAGCAGCCAACTTCTAGGCTACGAGCAGTACTTC. This translates into CASSQLLGYEQYF.

The rearrangement joins TRBV2 to TRBJ2-7; 11 positions agree with TRBD2. Trimming at V came to 5 bases and at J to 2 bases, leaving 8 bases not matched to a gene. In germline, CDR1 is SNHLY, CDR2 FYNNEI. CDR3 length: 16 residues. In DNA, the CDR3 is TGTGCCAGCAGTTCCGGGACTAGCGGATCCCCCTACGAGCAGTACTTC. Translating it yields CASSSGTSGSPYEQYF.

This clone has only one observation. The chain uses TRBV7-8 and TRBJ1-4; perhaps TRBD1 as D (6 bases). Germline CDR1 is SGHVS and CDR2 is FQNEAQ. V gave up 5 bases and J gave up 1 base, with 17 bases separating them. There are 17 residues in the CDR3. CDR3 DNA: TGTGCCAGCAGCCCCCCCCAGGGGAAGGGAACTAATGAAAAACTGTTTTTT. Protein: CASSPPQGKGTNEKLFF. Combining the CDR3 with reference TRBV7-8 and TRBJ1-4 gives the whole variable domain GAGVSQSPRYKVAKRGQDVALRCDPISGHVSLFWYQQALGQGPEFLTYFQNEAQLDKSGLPSDRFFAERPEGSVSTLKIQRTQQEDSAVYLCASSPPQGKGTNEKLFFGSGTQLSVL.

This clone was picked up one time. This chain connects TRBV5-1 to TRBJ2-5; 7 bases map to TRBD1. The CDR3 totals 15 residues. CDR1 SGHRS and CDR2 YFSETQ come from the germline V gene. Trimming at V came to 4 bases and at J to 1 base, leaving 7 bases not matched to a gene. The DNA for the CDR3 is TGCGCCAGCAGCGCGCTCACAGGGGCCCAAGAGACCCAGTACTTC. Encoded protein: CASSALTGAQETQYF. The full variable domain, completed using reference TRBV5-1 and TRBJ2-5, is KAGVTQTPRYLIKTRGQQVTLSCSPISGHRSVSWYQQTPGQGLQFLFEYFSETQRNKGNFPGRFSGRQFSNSRSEMNVSTLELGDSALYLCASSALTGAQETQYFGPGTRLLVL.

The V gene is TRBV11-2, the J gene TRBJ1-2; 7 bases agree with TRBD1. The V and J ends lost 5 bases and 5 bases, in that order; junction bases with no gene match: 14. The germline V gene has CDR1 SGHAT and CDR2 FQNNGV. CDR3 length equals 16 residues. The CDR3 DNA follows: TGTGCCAGCAGCGGAACAGCAGGGACAGACAAGTATGGCTACACCTTC. Protein sequence: CASSGTAGTDKYGYTF.

This chain connects TRBV14 to TRBJ1-2; 8 bases fit TRBD1. V gave up 4 bases and J gave up 5 bases; unmatched junction bases: 9. The CDR3 totals 15 residues. CDR1 is SGHDN, CDR2 FVKESK, per germline. This CDR3 reads CASSRMDRVGYGYTF. The DNA of the CDR3 is TGTGCCAGCAGCCGGATGGACAGGGTGGGGTATGGCTACACCTTC.

The chain couples TRBV29-1 to TRBJ2-1; 15 nucleotides align to TRBD2. The CDR3 runs 15 residues. CDR1 and CDR2 (germline): SQVTM, ANQGSEA. The CDR3 loop reads CSGTRGTSGRNEQFF. The CDR3 DNA follows: TGCAGTGGGACTCGAGGGACTAGCGGGAGGAATGAGCAGTTCTTC.

There are a few counts of this clone. The chain recombines TRBV6-5 with TRBJ2-7, with no clear D. Germline values: CDR1 MNHEY, CDR2 SVGAGI. V shed 7 bases and J shed 3 bases, with 7 bases lying between them. The CDR3 extends over 11 amino acids. In DNA form, the CDR3 reads TGTGCCAGCACTATGAACTACGAGCAGTACTTC. This sequence encodes CASTMNYEQYF.

The chain is built from TRBV28 and TRBJ1-1, with D hard to call. Germline CDR1 is MDHEN and CDR2 is SYDVKM. This CDR3 comprises 13 residues. V lost 5 bases and J lost 1, with 8 bases in between. The CDR3 here is CASSSGGNTEAFF. Written as DNA, the CDR3 is TGTGCCAGCAGTAGCGGAGGGAACACTGAAGCTTTCTTT.

CDR3 DNA: TGTGCCAGCTCAACCTCCCCGGGGAGCTCCTACAATGAGCAGTTCTTC. It yields the protein CASSTSPGSSYNEQFF. The rearrangement uses TRBV18 and TRBJ2-1; D might be TRBD2 (5 bases). Germline V gives CDR1 KGHSH, CDR2 LQKENI. The length of the CDR3 is 16 residues. Deletions cut 5 bases from V and 0 bases from J, with 14 bases between.